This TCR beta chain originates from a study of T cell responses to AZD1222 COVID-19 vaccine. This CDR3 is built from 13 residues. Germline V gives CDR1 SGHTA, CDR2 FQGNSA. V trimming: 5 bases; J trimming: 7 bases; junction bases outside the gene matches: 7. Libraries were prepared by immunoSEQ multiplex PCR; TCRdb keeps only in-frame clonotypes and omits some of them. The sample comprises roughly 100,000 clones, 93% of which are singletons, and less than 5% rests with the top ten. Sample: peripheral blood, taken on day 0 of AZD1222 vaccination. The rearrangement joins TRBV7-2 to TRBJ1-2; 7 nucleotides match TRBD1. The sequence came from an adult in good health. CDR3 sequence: CASSRTGAGGYTF. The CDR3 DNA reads TGTGCCAGCAGCCGAACAGGGGCTGGTGGCTACACCTTC.